This is a list of T cell receptor beta chains from one sample in a study of a mutant IDH1 vaccine in newly diagnosed glioma. The repertoire was sequenced with immunoSEQ multiplex PCR; TCRdb's copy has only in-frame clones and lacks some. The sample gives some 42,000 clones, 70% to 90% of which show up once; around 1.8% is in the top ten. These receptors' targets are unknown. This specimen was PBMCs, taken from a glioma patient whose treatment included an IDH1 peptide vaccine. All receptors come from a man aged 35 to 55 with glioma. Both conserved end residues are part of each CDR3. D genes are given only for firm matches. Expanded clones get a size class; other rows say once, few or many, or leave the size out.

clone size | J gene | V gene | D gene | CDR3 protein | CDR3 DNA
. | TRBJ2-7 | TRBV10-1 | TRBD2 | CASSVLAGKDYEQYF | TGCGCCAGCAGTGTGCTAGCGGGGAAAGACTACGAGCAGTACTTC
. | TRBJ1-1 | TRBV27 | . | CASRVGGAEAFF | TGTGCCAGCCGGGTGGGGGGGGCTGAAGCTTTCTTT
. | TRBJ2-7 | TRBV5-1 | TRBD2 | CASSSGTHRYEQYF | TGCGCCAGCAGCAGCGGGACTCACCGATACGAGCAGTACTTC
. | TRBJ2-7 | TRBV7-8 | TRBD1 | CASSRSSGQVPTYEQYF | TGTGCCAGCAGCAGATCTTCCGGACAGGTTCCGACCTACGAGCAGTACTTC
once | TRBJ1-2 | TRBV4-3 | . | CASSQDRSGPYYGYTF | TGCGCCAGCAGCCAAGATCGAAGCGGACCTTACTATGGCTACACCTTC
few | TRBJ2-7 | TRBV20-1 | . | CSALANEQYF | TGCAGTGCTCTGGCGAACGAGCAGTACTTC
. | TRBJ2-7 | TRBV5-1 | TRBD2 | CASSPGTSGRTYEQYF | TGCGCCAGCAGCCCGGGGACTAGCGGGAGAACCTACGAGCAGTACTTC
. | TRBJ2-1 | TRBV5-1 | . | CASSFLSGEQFF | TGCGCCAGCAGCTTCCTCAGCGGGGAGCAGTTCTTC
. | TRBJ2-5 | TRBV2 | . | CASSRDGGGKTQYF | TGTGCCAGCAGTAGGGATGGGGGCGGAAAGACCCAGTACTTC
once | TRBJ2-7 | TRBV27 | . | CASSLSGVASSYEQYF | TGTGCCAGCAGTTTATCGGGGGTAGCTAGCAGTTACGAGCAGTACTTC
. | TRBJ1-2 | TRBV5-1 | . | CASSLVAGASGYTF | TGCGCCAGCAGCTTGGTCGCGGGCGCCTCTGGCTACACCTTC
. | TRBJ2-5 | TRBV2 | . | CASSRQAPQETQYF | TGTGCCAGCAGCAGACAGGCGCCCCAAGAGACCCAGTACTTC
. | TRBJ2-3 | TRBV7-8 | . | CASRGRGGTDTQYF | TGTGCCAGCCGAGGGAGAGGGGGCACAGATACGCAGTATTTT
. | TRBJ1-5 | TRBV19 | . | CASSISGTQPQHF | TGTGCCAGTAGTATATCAGGGACTCAGCCCCAGCATTTT
few | TRBJ2-2 | TRBV6-5 | . | CASTTSGGELFF | TGTGCCAGCACCACTAGTGGCGGGGAGCTGTTTTTT
. | TRBJ2-2 | TRBV6-4 | . | CASSESSTGELFF | TGTGCCAGCAGTGAGTCTAGCACCGGGGAGCTGTTTTTT
. | TRBJ1-1 | TRBV25-1 | . | CASSRGGEAFF | TGTGCCAGCAGCAGGGGTGGTGAAGCTTTCTTT
. | TRBJ1-2 | TRBV6-1 | . | CARRSSIGGYTF | TGTGCCAGGCGGAGCAGTATAGGTGGCTACACCTTC
. | TRBJ1-2 | TRBV5-1 | . | CASSLLEGSYGYTF | TGCGCCAGCAGCTTGTTAGAGGGCTCCTATGGCTACACCTTC
. | TRBJ2-6 | TRBV19 | TRBD1 | CASSIHSTGSGANVLTF | TGTGCCAGTAGTATTCATTCGACAGGGTCTGGGGCCAACGTCCTGACTTTC
. | TRBJ1-1 | TRBV5-6 | TRBD1 | CASSLEHQGGEGEAFF | TGTGCCAGCAGCCTGGAACACCAAGGGGGCGAGGGTGAAGCTTTCTTT
. | TRBJ2-7 | TRBV29-1 | . | CSVRGGGFYEQYF | TGCAGCGTTCGTGGGGGCGGGTTCTACGAGCAGTACTTC
. | TRBJ2-3 | TRBV19 | . | CASSMGYGSADTQYF | TGTGCCAGTAGTATGGGCTATGGGAGCGCAGATACGCAGTATTTT
once | TRBJ2-1 | TRBV5-4 | . | CASNEQFF | TGTGCCAGCAATGAGCAGTTCTTC
. | TRBJ2-6 | TRBV19 | TRBD1 | CASSILTGVGANVLTF | TGTGCCAGTAGTATCCTTACAGGGGTTGGGGCCAACGTCCTGACTTTC
. | TRBJ2-1 | TRBV7-7 | . | CASTRLATGDNEQFF | TGTGCTAGCACCCGCTTGGCAACGGGAGACAATGAGCAGTTCTTC
. | TRBJ1-2 | TRBV18 | . | CASSPPAHAYGYTF | TGTGCCAGCTCACCACCAGCACACGCCTATGGCTACACCTTC
. | TRBJ2-5 | TRBV7-9 | TRBD2 | CASTSSGSAETQYF | TGTGCCAGCACCTCTAGCGGGAGCGCGGAGACCCAGTACTTC
. | TRBJ1-2 | TRBV27 | . | CASSFGRNHLNYGYTF | TGTGCCAGCAGTTTTGGCAGGAACCACTTAAACTATGGCTACACCTTC